The sequence of this TCR beta chain was determined in a study of cytomegalovirus exposure and HLA in healthy donors. The protocol was immunoSEQ multiplex PCR, while the TCRdb copy is restricted to in-frame clones and leaves out a portion. The sample consists of about 170,000 clones, around nine tenths of them appearing once. Findings and limits, study-wide: The study flagged around 150 TCR beta chains as cytomegalovirus-associated. With high specificity and sensitivity, the classifier reportedly diagnosed cytomegalovirus status. In a later analysis, first-cohort TCR clusters were found to tend to co-occur in the 120 validation repertoires.

While the first cohort had some 700 subjects, the donors belonged to the separate validation cohort of more than 95 subjects. Regarding this clone: Its antigen is not known.

This receptor was obtained from a woman aged 25 to 45 in good health and CMV-seronegative. Sample: PBMCs.

The CDR3 DNA reads TGTGCCAGCTCACCGGAGGAGGGTCAATCCTACAATGAGCAGTTCTTC. Its translation is CASSPEEGQSYNEQFF. The V gene is TRBV18, the J gene TRBJ2-1, with D possibly matching TRBD2 (6 bases). V was cut by 3 bases and J by 1 base, with 13 bases left in between. Per the germline V gene, CDR1 is KGHSH and CDR2 is LQKENI. The CDR3 has 16 amino acids.